The clone carrying this TCR beta chain showed up many times. These data belong to a study of T cells after yellow fever vaccination. Looking at the study overall: Some fractions had low cell numbers, and these were prepared with SMART-Seq v4 Ultra Low Input.

Trimming stripped 4 bases from V and 3 bases from J, with 14 bases between. This CDR3 has 15 amino acids. Germline loops: CDR1 SGHDT, CDR2 YYEEEE. UMIs and a universal primer site were added when TCR cDNA was made by 5'RACE template switching. One entry per CDR3 protein results from TCRdb running MiXCR on the 5' RACE reads. The table includes 300,000 to 450,000 distinct CDR3 sequences, more than 5.5% detected once. The receptor comes from a man aged 25 to 45 who received the YFV17D yellow fever vaccine. The chain couples TRBV5-6 to TRBJ2-1; no clear D gene. The sample here was PBMCs, taken 5 days after the yellow fever booster vaccination. The CDR3 nucleotides are TGTGCCAGCAGCCCGCTTATAGGTGTCTACAATGAGCAGTTCTTC. It specifies CASSPLIGVYNEQFF.